Below are 32 T cell receptor beta chains sequenced from a single sample in a study of Ad26.COV2.S vaccination and SARS-CoV-2 variants. Treatment described: some 20 received Ad26.COV2.S at low or high dose, single or two shots; 5 received placebo; per-sample allocation not given. Vaccine and placebo recipients were sampled on day 63 after the first injection. Only in-frame clones appear in the TCRdb table, and some are missing; sequencing was by immunoSEQ multiplex PCR. Counted here are about 350,000 clones, roughly nine tenths occurring once; the ten biggest clones make up about 6.4%. The specimen was peripheral blood, collected in a trial of Ad26.COV2.S vaccine versus placebo. All receptors come from a person aged 18-60 years who received the Ad26.COV2.S COVID-19 vaccine or a placebo.

The chain is built from TRBV19 and TRBJ1-2; D uncertain. The ends were cut back, 4 bases at V and 3 bases at J, with 6 bases in the middle. The CDR3 has 12 amino acids. Germline V gene sequence: CDR1 LNHDA, CDR2 SQIVND (reference sequence). CDR3 region: CASSKGDYGYTF. CDR3 sequence (DNA): TGTGCCAGTAGTAAAGGTGACTATGGCTACACCTTC. Full variable domain (outside the CDR3, taken from reference TRBV19 and TRBJ1-2): DGGITQSPKYLFRKEGQNVTLSCEQNLNHDAMYWYRQDPGQGLRLIYYSQIVNDFQKGDIAEGYSVSREKKESFPLTVTSAQKNPTAFYLCASSKGDYGYTFGSGTRLTVV.

This chain uses TRBV12-5 with TRBJ1-2, with TRBD1 matching over 8 bases. The CDR3 extends over 14 amino acids. V shed 5 bases, J shed 4 bases, and the junction held 6 bases outside the gene matches. Germline V CDR1 and CDR2: LGHNT, FRNRAP. CDR3 bases: TGTGCTAGTGGTATTACAGGGGGGGTCTATGGCTACACCTTC. Its translation is CASGITGGVYGYTF.

The chain employs TRBV7-2 and TRBJ2-2, with 9 bases lining up with TRBD1. The germline gives CDR1 SGHTA, CDR2 FQGNSA. V trimming: 5 bases; J trimming: 4 bases; junction bases outside the gene matches: 5. The CDR3 runs to 15 residues. CDR3 nucleotides: TGTGCCAGCAGCCTTAAGACAGGGGGCACCGGGGAGCTGTTTTTT. Its protein is CASSLKTGGTGELFF.

The chain combines TRBV12-3 or TRBV12-4 with TRBJ2-1; D gene uncertain. This CDR3 is built from 13 residues. V lost 1 base and J lost 6, with 7 bases in between. CDR3 residues: CASSLDSVNEQFF. As DNA, the CDR3 is TGTGCCAGCAGTTTAGATTCCGTCAATGAGCAGTTCTTC.

V usage is TRBV3-1 (or the pseudogene TRBV3-2) and J usage is TRBJ2-3, with 9 nucleotides matching TRBD2. The CDR3 loop spans 14 amino acids. Germline loops: CDR1 LGHDT, CDR2 YNNKEL (reference sequence). V was pared by 4 bases and J by 6 bases, with 5 bases of the junction left unmatched. The CDR3 region is CASSLPGLADTQYF. CDR3 coding DNA: TGTGCCAGCAGCCTTCCGGGACTAGCCGATACGCAGTATTTT.

The chain joins TRBV7-9 to TRBJ2-5, with 8 bases lining up with TRBD1. Germline V lookup: CDR1 SEHNR, CDR2 FQNEAQ (reference sequence). The CDR3 extends over 15 amino acids. The trim removed 10 bases at V and 5 bases at J, leaving 15 bases unmatched. The chain's CDR3 is CATTKGQGLGETQYF. In nucleotides, the CDR3 is TGTGCCACCACCAAAGGACAGGGCCTTGGGGAGACCCAGTACTTC.

The rearrangement links TRBV5-6 to TRBJ2-2; tentative D call: TRBD1 (6 bases). This CDR3 comprises 15 residues. Trimming removed 0 bases from V and 6 bases from J, with 12 bases in between. Germline CDR1 and CDR2: SGHDT and YYEEEE. DNA for the CDR3: TGTGCCAGCAGCTTGGCCGGGGCAGGGGCCGGGGAGCTGTTTTTT. As protein: CASSLAGAGAGELFF.

Turning to this clone: Within the sample, other DNA sequences also encode this same CDR3. This chain connects TRBV3-1 (or the pseudogene TRBV3-2) to TRBJ2-7; D is unresolved. Germline V gene data show CDR1 as LGHDT and CDR2 as YNNKEL (reference sequence). V was clipped by 1 base and J by 3 bases, with 4 bases between them. The CDR3 covers 12 residues. In nucleotides, the CDR3 is TGTGCCAGCAGCCAAGCTGACTACGAGCAGTACTTC. Translation: CASSQADYEQYF.

V gene TRBV5-1 combines with J gene TRBJ1-2, with no clear D. The CDR3 covers 14 residues. V gave up 0 bases and J gave up 3 bases, with 9 bases separating them. The V gene's germline CDR1 is SGHRS and CDR2 YFSETQ. In DNA form, the CDR3 reads TGCGCCAGCAGCTTGGCCGGCGCTGACTATGGCTACACCTTC. It translates to CASSLAGADYGYTF.

The rearrangement uses TRBV7-6 and TRBJ1-1; 7 nucleotides line up with TRBD1. CDR3 length: 15 amino acids. V lost 4 bases and J lost 3; bases outside the gene matches: 8. CDR1 and CDR2 (germline): SGHVS, FNYEAQ. CDR3 protein: CASSWRTGEYTEAFF. The CDR3, as DNA: TGTGCCAGCAGCTGGAGGACAGGCGAGTACACTGAAGCTTTCTTT.

The chain couples TRBV6-5 to TRBJ1-6; D is unresolved. The CDR3 consists of 14 residues. The ends were cut back, 6 bases at V and 0 bases at J, with 6 bases in the middle. The germline V gene encodes CDR1 MNHEY and CDR2 SVGAGI. The CDR3 is CASSGSSYNSPLHF. The CDR3 nucleotides are TGTGCCAGCAGCGGGAGCTCCTATAATTCACCCCTCCACTTT.

The chain has TRBV20-1 and TRBJ2-5; maybe TRBD1 (6 bases). Deletions cut 3 bases from V and 2 bases from J, with 19 bases between. CDR1 and CDR2 from the germline V gene are DFQATT and SNEGSKA (reference sequence). The CDR3 loop spans 16 amino acids. This CDR3 is CSASGGWQGTQETQYF. The CDR3 region has the DNA TGCAGTGCTAGTGGTGGGTGGCAGGGGACGCAAGAGACCCAGTACTTC.

The chain combines TRBV5-1 with TRBJ2-1; D gene ambiguous. V dropped 3 bases and J dropped 5 bases, with 15 bases sitting between them. Germline V CDR1 and CDR2: SGHRS, YFSETQ. The CDR3 is 15 residues long. For the CDR3, the DNA is TGCGCCAGCAGCTACCAAGGTCTTACTCACAATGAGCAGTTCTTC. Translating it yields CASSYQGLTHNEQFF.

This chain joins TRBV25-1 and TRBJ2-6; D is undetermined. V lost 3 bases to trimming and J lost 1 base, with 4 bases between them. Per germline, CDR1 MGHDK and CDR2 SYGVNS. The CDR3 spans 14 residues. The CDR3 DNA follows: TGTGCCAGCAGTGATTATTCTGGGGCCAACGTCCTGACTTTC. Translation gives CASSDYSGANVLTF.

The V and J genes are TRBV4-3 and TRBJ2-3; 7 bases line up with TRBD2. V was pared by 3 bases and J by 1 base, with 4 bases of the junction left unmatched. This CDR3 spans 15 amino acids. Germline assignment: CDR1 LGHNA and CDR2 YSLEER. This CDR3 is CASSHGGGRTDTQYF. DNA of the CDR3: TGCGCCAGCAGCCATGGGGGAGGGCGCACAGATACGCAGTATTTT.

The genes are TRBV10-3 and TRBJ2-5; TRBD2 matches 11 bases. V lost 2 bases to trimming and J lost 9 bases; unmatched junction nucleotides: 8. This CDR3 comprises 15 residues. The germline CDR1 and CDR2 sequences are ENHRY and SYGVKD. This CDR3 reads CAISEELAGATAQYF. The CDR3 bases are TGTGCCATCAGTGAGGAACTAGCGGGGGCCACGGCCCAGTACTTC.

This chain uses TRBV7-9 with TRBJ1-1; possible D gene TRBD1, 6 bases. Germline loops: CDR1 SEHNR, CDR2 FQNEAQ (reference sequence). Trimming removed 10 bases at V and 1 base at J, with 13 bases between. The CDR3 consists of 13 residues. As DNA, the CDR3 is TGTGCCATCAGGGGAGGGGGGAACACTGAAGCTTTCTTT. Its protein product is CAIRGGGNTEAFF. The variable domain in full, completed from reference TRBV7-9 and TRBJ1-1, reads DTGVSQNPRHKITKRGQNVTFRCDPISEHNRLYWYRQTLGQGPEFLTYFQNEAQLEKSRLLSDRFSAERPKGSFSTLEIQRTEQGDSAMYLCAIRGGGNTEAFFGQGTRLTVV.

This clone was seen a handful of times. The same CDR3 also results from other DNA sequences found in this sample. The chain links TRBV5-1 to TRBJ1-2, with 8 bases that match TRBD1. There are 13 residues in the CDR3. The germline CDR1 and CDR2 sequences are SGHRS and YFSETQ. V shed 2 bases, J shed 8 bases, and the junction held 5 bases outside the gene matches. The chain's CDR3 is CASSLMTGDGYTF. The DNA for the CDR3 is TGCGCCAGCAGCTTAATGACAGGGGACGGCTACACCTTC.

The rearrangement uses TRBV7-3 and TRBJ2-1; D possibly corresponds to TRBD1 (5 bases). The CDR3 contains 17 residues. Trimming cost V 3 bases and J 2 bases, with 17 bases left between them. The V gene's germline CDR1 is SGHTA and CDR2 FQGTGA. Written as DNA, the CDR3 is TGTGCCAGCAGCTTTGGCATGGCGCAGGGCCCCTACAATGAGCAGTTCTTC. This gives the protein CASSFGMAQGPYNEQFF.

The chain uses TRBV5-1 and TRBJ2-5, with D possibly being TRBD2 (6 bases). V was shortened by 2 bases and J by 1 base, with 15 bases between the two germline ends. Per the germline V gene, CDR1 is SGHRS and CDR2 is YFSETQ. The CDR3 is made up of 16 amino acids. DNA for the CDR3: TGCGCCAGCAGCTTCCTGGGGCGGGGCTCCCAAGAGACCCAGTACTTC. It specifies CASSFLGRGSQETQYF.

This chain links TRBV15 with TRBJ1-6; 8 bases agree with TRBD1. CDR1 is LNHNV, CDR2 YYDKDF, per germline (reference sequence). After removal of 2 bases from V and 10 bases from J, the junction contained 4 bases not matched to a gene. The CDR3 is 14 amino acids. CDR3 in DNA: TGTGCCACCAGCAGACCAGGGGGCGAGTCACCCCTCCACTTT. As protein: CATSRPGGESPLHF.

In DNA, the CDR3 is TGTGCCGGAAGACAGGATTCTAACTATGGCTACACCTTC. Protein: CAGRQDSNYGYTF. J is TRBJ1-2 and V is TRBV6-6; D perhaps matches TRBD1 (6 bases). The CDR3 spans 13 residues. The V and J ends lost 11 bases and 0 bases respectively, with 13 bases between them. CDR1 is MNHNY and CDR2 is SVGAGI in the germline V gene (reference sequence).

At least ten counts were recorded for this clone. The chain has TRBV11-2 and TRBJ2-6; D gene ambiguous. V was shortened by 1 base and J by 1 base, with 11 bases between the two germline ends. Per germline, CDR1 SGHAT and CDR2 FQNNGV. This CDR3 spans 17 amino acids. CDR3 region: CASSLVYSLSGANVLTF. Here the CDR3 DNA reads TGTGCCAGCAGCTTAGTTTACTCCCTATCTGGGGCCAACGTCCTGACTTTC.

The chain joins TRBV29-1 to TRBJ1-2; 9 bases are shared with TRBD1. V lost 4 bases, J lost 1 base, and 7 bases stayed unmatched. The CDR3 has 15 residues. Germline V gene sequence: CDR1 SQVTM, CDR2 ANQGSEA. This CDR3 reads CSVVPWTGDNYGYTF. The CDR3 nucleotides read TGCAGCGTTGTGCCCTGGACAGGGGATAACTATGGCTACACCTTC.

This sequence joins TRBV4-3 and TRBJ2-5; the D gene is possibly TRBD2 (6 bases). This CDR3 has 16 residues. The germline CDR1 and CDR2 sequences are LGHNA and YSLEER. Trimming shortened V by 1 base and J by 4 bases, and 16 bases separated the two germline ends. DNA of the CDR3: TGCGCCAGCAGCCAAGGGAACGCGGGGTCCCCAGAGACCCAGTACTTC. It yields the protein CASSQGNAGSPETQYF.

The chain joins TRBV6-6 to TRBJ1-2; 8 nucleotides match TRBD1. This CDR3 contains 14 residues. Germline V gene data show CDR1 as MNHNY and CDR2 as SVGAGI (reference sequence). The V gene end was trimmed by 6 bases and the J gene end by 7 bases; junction bases not matched to a gene: 10. In DNA form, the CDR3 reads TGTGCCAGCAGCCGGACAGGGAGCAGGTTTGGCTACACCTTC. Translating gives CASSRTGSRFGYTF.

The chain links TRBV30 to TRBJ2-1, with a possible D match to TRBD2 (6 bases). There are 15 residues in the CDR3. Trimming took 4 bases from V and 2 from J, leaving 15 bases between them. Germline V gene lookup returns CDR1 GTSNPN and CDR2 SVGIG (reference sequence). The CDR3 DNA is TGTGCCTGGAAAAGGCGGGGACGCCCCTACAATGAGCAGTTCTTC. Translated: CAWKRRGRPYNEQFF.

V and J are TRBV7-9 and TRBJ1-1; the D gene is possibly TRBD1 (6 bases). V lost 1 base and J lost 0, with 12 bases in between. CDR1 is SEHNR, CDR2 FQNEAQ, per germline (reference sequence). The CDR3 is made up of 16 amino acids. CDR3 DNA: TGTGCCAGCAGCTTAGGGGCAGGGGCCCTGAACACTGAAGCTTTCTTT. Translated, it gives CASSLGAGALNTEAFF.

The CDR3 sequence: CASSWGSNQPQHF. Here the CDR3 DNA reads TGTGCCAGCAGCTGGGGGAGCAATCAGCCCCAGCATTTT. The chain couples TRBV7-2 to TRBJ1-5, with D possibly being TRBD1 (5 bases). The germline V and J ends were trimmed by 4 bases and 1 base, with 5 bases remaining between them. The CDR3 loop spans 13 amino acids. The germline V gene has CDR1 SGHTA and CDR2 FQGNSA.

The rearrangement uses TRBV30 and TRBJ2-1; D is unresolved. The CDR3 runs to 13 residues. The V end was cut by 4 bases, the J end by 2 bases, with 9 bases between. Germline CDR1 is GTSNPN and CDR2 is SVGIG (reference sequence). This chain's CDR3 is CAWTGWAYNEQFF. CDR3 coding DNA: TGTGCCTGGACCGGGTGGGCCTACAATGAGCAGTTCTTC.

This chain joins TRBV6-1 and TRBJ2-7; a possible D gene is TRBD2 (6 bases). Per the germline V gene, CDR1 is MNHNS and CDR2 is SASEGT. Trimming shortened V by 1 base and J by 7 bases, and 11 bases separated the two germline ends. This CDR3 comprises 13 residues. The CDR3 is CASSEGLGREQYF. The CDR3 DNA is TGTGCCAGCAGTGAAGGGCTCGGGAGAGAGCAGTACTTC.

The chain combines TRBV19 with TRBJ2-1; D is perhaps TRBD2 (6 bases). The CDR3 loop spans 17 amino acids. Germline CDR1 is LNHDA and CDR2 is SQIVND (reference sequence). V was clipped by 6 bases and J by 2 bases, with 20 bases between them. CDR3 sequence: CASSRLGNTPTYNEQFF. Written as DNA, the CDR3 is TGTGCCAGTAGCCGACTAGGGAACACCCCAACCTACAATGAGCAGTTCTTC.